This T cell receptor beta chain came from a study of blood T cell repertoires in COVID-19. Trimming removed 3 bases from V and 5 bases from J, with 7 bases in between. Germline-derived CDR1 and CDR2 are GTSNPN and SVGIG (reference sequence). The CDR3 spans 11 residues. Method: immunoSEQ multiplex PCR; TCRdb's copy keeps in-frame clones and lacks some. The repertoire holds 200,000 to 250,000 clones, with 87% as singletons. The TCR sequence derives from a man younger than 40 who had recovered from COVID-19. The sample was PBMCs or T cells enriched from blood (not recorded which). The chain employs TRBV30 and TRBJ1-1, with D uncertain. The CDR3 region has the DNA TGTGCCTGGAGACGAGGGACTGAAGCTTTCTTT. Amino acids: CAWRRGTEAFF. Full variable domain (rest looked up from reference TRBV30 and TRBJ1-1): SQTIHQWPATLVQPVGSPLSLECTVEGTSNPNLYWYRQAAGRGLQLLFYSVGIGQISSEVPQNLSASRPQDRQFILSSKKLLLSDSGFYLCAWRRGTEAFFGQGTRLTVV.